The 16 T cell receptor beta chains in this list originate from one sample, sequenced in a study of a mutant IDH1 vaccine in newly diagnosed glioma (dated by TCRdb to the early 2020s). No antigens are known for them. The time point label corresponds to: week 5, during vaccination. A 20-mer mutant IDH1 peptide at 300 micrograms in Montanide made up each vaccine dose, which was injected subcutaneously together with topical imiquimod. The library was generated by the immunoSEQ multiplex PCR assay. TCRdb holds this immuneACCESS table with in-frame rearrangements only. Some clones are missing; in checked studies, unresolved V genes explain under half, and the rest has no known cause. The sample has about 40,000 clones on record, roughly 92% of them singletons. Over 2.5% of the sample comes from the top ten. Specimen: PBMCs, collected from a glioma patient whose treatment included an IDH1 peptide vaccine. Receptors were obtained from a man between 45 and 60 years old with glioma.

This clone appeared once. CDR3 in amino acids: CASSLGQILLGTDTQYF. As DNA, the CDR3 is TGTGCCAGCAGCTTGGGACAGATTTTACTGGGTACAGATACGCAGTATTTT. This rearrangement joins TRBV5-8 to TRBJ2-3; D possibly corresponds to TRBD1 (5 bases). The V and J ends lost 0 bases and 3 bases respectively, with 17 bases between them. The CDR3 totals 17 residues. Per the germline V gene, CDR1 is SGHTS and CDR2 is YDEGEE. Variable domain in full (rest from reference TRBV5-8 and TRBJ2-3): EAGVTQSPTHLIKTRGQQATLRCSPISGHTSVYWYQQALGLGLQFLLWYDEGEERNRGNFPPRFSGRQFPNYSSELNVNALELEDSALYLCASSLGQILLGTDTQYFGPGTRLTVL.

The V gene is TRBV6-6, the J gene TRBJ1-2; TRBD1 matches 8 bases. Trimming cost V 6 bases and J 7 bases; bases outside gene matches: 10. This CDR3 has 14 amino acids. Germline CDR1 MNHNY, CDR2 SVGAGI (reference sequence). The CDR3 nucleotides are TGTGCCAGCAGGCAGGGGGCGCAGTACTTTGGCTACACCTTC. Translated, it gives CASRQGAQYFGYTF.

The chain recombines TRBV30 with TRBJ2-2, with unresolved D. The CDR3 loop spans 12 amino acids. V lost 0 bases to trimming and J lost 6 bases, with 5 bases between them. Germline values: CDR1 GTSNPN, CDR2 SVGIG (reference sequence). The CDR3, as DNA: TGTGCCTGGAGTGTAGGTCCCGGGGAGCTGTTTTTT. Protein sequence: CAWSVGPGELFF.

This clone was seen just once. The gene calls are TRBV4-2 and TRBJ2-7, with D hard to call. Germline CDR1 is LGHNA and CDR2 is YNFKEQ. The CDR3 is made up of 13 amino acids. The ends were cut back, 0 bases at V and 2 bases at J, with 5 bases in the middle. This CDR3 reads CASSQDRPYEQYF. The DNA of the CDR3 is TGTGCCAGCAGCCAAGATCGACCCTACGAGCAGTACTTC.

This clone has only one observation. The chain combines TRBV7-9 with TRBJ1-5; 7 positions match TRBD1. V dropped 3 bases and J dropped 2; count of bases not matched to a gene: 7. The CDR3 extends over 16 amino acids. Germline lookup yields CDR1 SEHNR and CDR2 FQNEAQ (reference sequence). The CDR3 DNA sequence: TGTGCCAGCAGCTTGGGCCGGGACAGACGCAATCAGCCCCAGCATTTT. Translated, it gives CASSLGRDRRNQPQHF.

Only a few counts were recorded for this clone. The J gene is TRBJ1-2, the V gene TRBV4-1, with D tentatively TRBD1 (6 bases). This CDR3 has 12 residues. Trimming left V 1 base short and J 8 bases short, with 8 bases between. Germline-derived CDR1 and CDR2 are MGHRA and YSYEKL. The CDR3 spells CASSQVGGGYTF. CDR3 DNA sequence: TGCGCCAGCAGCCAAGTAGGGGGGGGCTACACCTTC.

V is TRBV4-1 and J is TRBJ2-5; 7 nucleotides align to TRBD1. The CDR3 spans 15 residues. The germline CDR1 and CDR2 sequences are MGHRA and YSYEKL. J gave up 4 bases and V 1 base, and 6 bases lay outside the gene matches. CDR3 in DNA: TGCGCCAGCAGCCAAGCCCCGGGACAGTTAGAGACCCAGTACTTC. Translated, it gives CASSQAPGQLETQYF.

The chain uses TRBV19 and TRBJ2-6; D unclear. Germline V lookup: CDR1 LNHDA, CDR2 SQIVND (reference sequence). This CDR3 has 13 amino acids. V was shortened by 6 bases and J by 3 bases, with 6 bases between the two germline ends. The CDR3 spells CASRGNGANVLTF. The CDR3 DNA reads TGTGCCAGTAGGGGTAATGGGGCCAACGTCCTGACTTTC.

CDR3 in amino acids: CASSSGTGTADTQYF. Written as DNA, the CDR3 is TGCGCCAGCAGCTCAGGGACAGGGACCGCAGATACGCAGTATTTT. The rearrangement links TRBV5-1 to TRBJ2-3, with 9 bases that match TRBD1. Germline assignment: CDR1 SGHRS and CDR2 YFSETQ. The V gene end was trimmed by 3 bases and the J gene end by 4 bases; junction bases not matched to a gene: 6. The CDR3 length is 15 residues.

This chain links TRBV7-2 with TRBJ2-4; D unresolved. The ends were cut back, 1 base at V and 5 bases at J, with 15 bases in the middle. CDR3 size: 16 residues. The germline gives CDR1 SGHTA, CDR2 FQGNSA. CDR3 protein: CASSLVGEKVENIQYF. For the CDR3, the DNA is TGTGCCAGCAGCTTAGTTGGGGAAAAGGTCGAAAACATTCAGTACTTC.

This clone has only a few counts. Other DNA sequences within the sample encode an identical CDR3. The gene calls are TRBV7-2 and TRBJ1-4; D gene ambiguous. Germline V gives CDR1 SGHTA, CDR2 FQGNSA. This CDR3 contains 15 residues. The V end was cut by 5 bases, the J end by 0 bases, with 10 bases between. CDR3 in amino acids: CASSPRRATNEKLFF. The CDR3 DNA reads TGTGCCAGCAGCCCCAGGCGGGCAACTAATGAAAAACTGTTTTTT.

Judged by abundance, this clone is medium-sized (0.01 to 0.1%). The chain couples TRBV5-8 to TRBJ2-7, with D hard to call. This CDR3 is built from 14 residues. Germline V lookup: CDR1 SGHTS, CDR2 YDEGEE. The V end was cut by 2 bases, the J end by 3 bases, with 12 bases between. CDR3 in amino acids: CASSFGPGGYEQYF. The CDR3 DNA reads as TGTGCCAGCAGCTTTGGCCCGGGTGGCTACGAGCAGTACTTC.

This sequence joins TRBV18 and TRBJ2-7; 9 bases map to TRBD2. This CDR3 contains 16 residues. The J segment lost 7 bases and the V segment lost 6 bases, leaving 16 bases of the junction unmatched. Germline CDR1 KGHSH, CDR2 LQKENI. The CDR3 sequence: CASSVSYGTSSGEQYF. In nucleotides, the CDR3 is TGTGCCAGCTCCGTCTCCTACGGGACTAGCTCAGGGGAGCAGTACTTC.

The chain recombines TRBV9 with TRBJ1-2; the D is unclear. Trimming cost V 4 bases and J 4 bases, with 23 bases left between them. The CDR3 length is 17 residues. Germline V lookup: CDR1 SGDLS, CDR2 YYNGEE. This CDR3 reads CASSPTPRPTTSYGYTF. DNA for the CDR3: TGTGCCAGCAGCCCAACACCCAGACCCACTACTTCCTATGGCTACACCTTC.

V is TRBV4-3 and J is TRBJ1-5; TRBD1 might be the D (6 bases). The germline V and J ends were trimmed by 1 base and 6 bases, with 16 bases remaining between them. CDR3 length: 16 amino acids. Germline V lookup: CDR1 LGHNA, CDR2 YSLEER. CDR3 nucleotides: TGCGCCAGCAGCCAAGGCCTGACAGGTGCTCGTCAGCCCCAGCATTTT. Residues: CASSQGLTGARQPQHF.

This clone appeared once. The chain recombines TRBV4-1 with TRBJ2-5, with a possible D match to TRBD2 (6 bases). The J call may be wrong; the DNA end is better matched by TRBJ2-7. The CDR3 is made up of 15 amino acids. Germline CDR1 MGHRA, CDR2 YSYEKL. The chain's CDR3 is CASSHRDLGTDEQYF. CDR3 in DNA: TGCGCCAGCAGCCACCGGGACTTAGGGACGGACGAGCAGTACTTC.